These 3 T cell receptor beta chains were sequenced from one sample in a study of blood T cell repertoires in COVID-19. Using immunoSEQ multiplex PCR, the repertoire was profiled, and TCRdb retains in-frame clones only, with some absent. The repertoire has 310,000 or so clones, roughly 82% of them found once; the top ten carry approximately 1.5%. The source material was peripheral blood. The receptors here all came from a woman in her fifties or sixties with acute or convalescent COVID-19.

The J gene is TRBJ2-3, the V gene TRBV18; 10 nucleotides match TRBD1. J lost 1 base, V lost 3 bases, and 4 bases had no gene match. CDR1 and CDR2 from the germline V gene are KGHSH and LQKENI. This CDR3 is built from 16 residues. The CDR3 DNA reads as TGTGCCAGCTCACCCTCAGGGACAGGGGGCACAGATACGCAGTATTTT. Residues: CASSPSGTGGTDTQYF.

The chain uses TRBV29-1 and TRBJ2-5, with TRBD2 matching over 8 bases. The V gene end was trimmed by 4 bases and the J gene end by 5 bases; junction bases not matched to a gene: 9. This CDR3 comprises 14 residues. CDR1 is SQVTM, CDR2 ANQGSEA, per germline. Here the CDR3 reads CSVARTGGGETQYF. CDR3 DNA sequence: TGCAGCGTTGCAAGAACGGGAGGGGGTGAGACCCAGTACTTC.

The chain is built from TRBV18 and TRBJ1-1; D is perhaps TRBD1 (5 bases). The V and J ends lost 1 base and 1 base respectively, with 10 bases between them. Germline V gene sequence: CDR1 KGHSH, CDR2 LQKENI. The CDR3 runs 15 residues. The CDR3 bases are TGTGCCAGCTCACCACTTGGGGCAGGGAACACTGAAGCTTTCTTT. It is translated as CASSPLGAGNTEAFF.